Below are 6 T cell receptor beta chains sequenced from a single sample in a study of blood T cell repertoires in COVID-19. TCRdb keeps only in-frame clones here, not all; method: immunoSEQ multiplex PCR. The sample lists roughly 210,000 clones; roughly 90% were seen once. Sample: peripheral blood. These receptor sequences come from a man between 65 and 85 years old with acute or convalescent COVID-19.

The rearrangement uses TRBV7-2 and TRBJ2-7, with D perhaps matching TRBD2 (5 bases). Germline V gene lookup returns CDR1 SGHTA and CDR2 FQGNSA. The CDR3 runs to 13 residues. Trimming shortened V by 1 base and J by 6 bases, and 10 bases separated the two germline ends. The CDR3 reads CASSLGAAGEQYF. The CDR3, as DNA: TGTGCCAGCAGCTTAGGCGCGGCGGGCGAGCAGTACTTC.

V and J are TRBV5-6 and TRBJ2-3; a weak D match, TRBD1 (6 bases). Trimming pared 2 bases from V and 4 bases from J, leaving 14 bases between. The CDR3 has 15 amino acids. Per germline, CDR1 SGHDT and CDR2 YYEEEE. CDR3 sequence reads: CASSLVRGLPDTQYF. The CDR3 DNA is TGTGCCAGCAGCTTAGTCAGGGGTCTCCCAGATACGCAGTATTTT.

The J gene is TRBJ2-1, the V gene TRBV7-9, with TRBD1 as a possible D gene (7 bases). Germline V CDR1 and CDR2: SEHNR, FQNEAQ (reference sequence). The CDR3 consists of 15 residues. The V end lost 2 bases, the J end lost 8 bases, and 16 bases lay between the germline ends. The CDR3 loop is CASSLYRGGGDEQFF. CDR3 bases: TGTGCCAGCAGCTTATACAGGGGAGGCGGGGATGAGCAGTTCTTC. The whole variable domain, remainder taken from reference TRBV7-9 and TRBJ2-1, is DTGVSQNPRHKITKRGQNVTFRCDPISEHNRLYWYRQTLGQGPEFLTYFQNEAQLEKSRLLSDRFSAERPKGSFSTLEIQRTEQGDSAMYLCASSLYRGGGDEQFFGPGTRLTVL.

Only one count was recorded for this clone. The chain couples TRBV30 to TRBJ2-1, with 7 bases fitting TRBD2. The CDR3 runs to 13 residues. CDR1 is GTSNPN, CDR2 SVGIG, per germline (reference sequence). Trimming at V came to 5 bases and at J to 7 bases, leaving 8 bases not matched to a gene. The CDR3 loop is CAWEREEGNEQFF. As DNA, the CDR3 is TGTGCCTGGGAACGGGAGGAGGGAAATGAGCAGTTCTTC.

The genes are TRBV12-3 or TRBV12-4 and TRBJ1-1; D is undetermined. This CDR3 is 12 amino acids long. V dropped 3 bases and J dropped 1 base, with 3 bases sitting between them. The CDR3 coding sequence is TGTGCCAGCAGTTTCAGGAACACTGAAGCTTTCTTT. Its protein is CASSFRNTEAFF.

The CDR3, as DNA: TGTGCCAGCAGTCAAGACATCGGTGGAAAACTGTTTTTT. Translated: CASSQDIGGKLFF. The chain uses TRBV6-4 and TRBJ1-4; D is uncertain. V was trimmed by 5 bases and J by 10 bases, leaving 14 bases between them. Germline V gene data show CDR1 as MRHNA and CDR2 as SNTAGT. The CDR3 spans 13 residues.